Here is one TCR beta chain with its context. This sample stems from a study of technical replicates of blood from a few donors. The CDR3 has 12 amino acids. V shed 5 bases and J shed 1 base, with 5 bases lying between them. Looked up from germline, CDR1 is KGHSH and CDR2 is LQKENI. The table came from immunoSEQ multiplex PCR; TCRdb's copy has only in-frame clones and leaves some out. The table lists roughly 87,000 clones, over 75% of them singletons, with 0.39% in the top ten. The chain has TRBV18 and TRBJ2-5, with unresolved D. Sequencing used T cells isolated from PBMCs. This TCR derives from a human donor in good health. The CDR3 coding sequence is TGTGCCAGCTCAATTAGCCAAGAGACCCAGTACTTC. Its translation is CASSISQETQYF.